This T cell receptor (beta chain) was recovered during a study of blood T cell repertoires in COVID-19. Overall study: Sample material is recorded as cDNA or gDNA derived from T cells, B-cell-depleted T cells, or PBMCs.

Germline V CDR1 and CDR2: MDHEN, SYDVKM. The CDR3 contains 15 residues. Trimming cost V 7 bases and J 8 bases; bases outside gene matches: 12. Clones were sequenced by immunoSEQ multiplex PCR, and TCRdb holds only the in-frame ones, with some missing. This sample has under 250,000 clones; 65% to 90% occur once, and the top ten carry around 10%. This chain joins TRBV28 and TRBJ1-4; 8 bases match TRBD1. The clonotype originates from a man in his forties or fifties with COVID-19, enrolled during active disease. Sequenced sample: peripheral blood. The DNA for the CDR3 is TGTGCCAGCACCTCTCCGTCGACAGGGGTCGAAAAACTGTTTTTT. Amino acid sequence: CASTSPSTGVEKLFF.